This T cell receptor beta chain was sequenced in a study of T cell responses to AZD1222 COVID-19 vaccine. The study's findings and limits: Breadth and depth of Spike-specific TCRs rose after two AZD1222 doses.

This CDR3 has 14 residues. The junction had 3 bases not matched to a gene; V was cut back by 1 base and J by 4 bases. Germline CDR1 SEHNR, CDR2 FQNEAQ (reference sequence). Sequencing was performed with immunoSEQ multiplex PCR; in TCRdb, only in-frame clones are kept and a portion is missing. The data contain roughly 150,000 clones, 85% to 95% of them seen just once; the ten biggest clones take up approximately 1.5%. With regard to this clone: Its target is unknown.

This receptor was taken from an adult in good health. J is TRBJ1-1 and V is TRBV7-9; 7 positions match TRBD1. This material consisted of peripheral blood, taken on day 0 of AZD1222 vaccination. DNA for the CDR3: TGTGCCAGCAGCTTAGAACAGGGGAGCACTGAAGCTTTCTTT. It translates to CASSLEQGSTEAFF.